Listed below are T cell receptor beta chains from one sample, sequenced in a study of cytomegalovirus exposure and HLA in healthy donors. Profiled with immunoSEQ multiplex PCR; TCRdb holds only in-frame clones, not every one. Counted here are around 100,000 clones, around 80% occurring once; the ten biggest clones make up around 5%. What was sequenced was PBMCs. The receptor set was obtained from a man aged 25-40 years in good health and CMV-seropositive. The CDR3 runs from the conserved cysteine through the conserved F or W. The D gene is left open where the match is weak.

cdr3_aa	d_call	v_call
CASSHAGGSSYEQYF	.	TRBV4-3
CAWGGEDGYTF	.	TRBV30
CASSLDSQETQYF	.	TRBV5-4
CASTAGGAASYNEQFF	.	TRBV28
CATSGGYNQPQHF	.	TRBV15
CASSSGQANQPQHF	TRBD1	TRBV28
CASSPGLGAYEQYF	.	TRBV5-6
CASSPQRGAYNEQFF	TRBD2	TRBV5-1
CASSSVFTYNEQFF	.	TRBV28
CAWSHRVYYEQYF	.	TRBV30
CASSQHRGDGYTF	TRBD1	TRBV4-2
CSAFGQGARGQYF	TRBD1	TRBV29-1
CASSEHAGQGSHEQYF	TRBD1	TRBV25-1
CASSLPRDSPNYGYTF	.	TRBV9
CASSLDRGTEAFF	.	TRBV7-3
CASTGVWANTGELFF	.	TRBV19
CASSAGAWTGRNEQFF	TRBD1	TRBV25-1
CASSLRGRLYGYTF	.	TRBV27
CASSSSGGVSSTDTQYF	TRBD2	TRBV27
CASSVRQSSNQPQHF	.	TRBV6-5
CASSRDRIYDGQYF	TRBD1	TRBV5-1
CASSSGQFVYGYPF	.	TRBV19
CASSSGQGRGYTF	TRBD1	TRBV28
CASSGQGTDTQYF	TRBD1	TRBV5-1
CASSIATVYGYTF	.	TRBV19
CSSSFPPGHPQETQYF	.	TRBV7-9
CASSSDIGSSPLHF	.	TRBV7-2
CASSIDRAGEQYF	TRBD1	TRBV5-4
CASSQAVSGLATDTQYF	TRBD2	TRBV4-3
CASSYIGVNTEAFF	.	TRBV6-5
CSVWTGNTYEQYF	TRBD1	TRBV29-1
CASRAQGREKLFF	TRBD1	TRBV6-5
CASSLGTGGGNEQFF	TRBD1	TRBV5-1
CASSLQQGSNQPQHF	.	TRBV4-1
CASSGDGEATNEKLFF	.	TRBV9
CASSYSGRAAEAFF	.	TRBV6-5
CASSLTVGGYGYTF	.	TRBV27
CASSPLPGLAGGLSSGANVLTF	TRBD2	TRBV5-1
CASSYSQGGQPQHF	TRBD1	TRBV6-6
CASSLDRVGYTF	.	TRBV7-2
CATWDTVEETQYF	.	TRBV28
CASSLGSGKDTEAFF	.	TRBV5-1
CASGTGGSHYGYTF	TRBD1	TRBV5-1
CASRLHVNTEAFF	.	TRBV11-2
CASNLPGQGNEKLFF	TRBD1	TRBV6-1
CASSFSYRGLYEQYF	TRBD1	TRBV7-9
CAWSDDRGYGYTF	TRBD1	TRBV30
CASSQGRRGYGYTF	.	TRBV7-8
CACPRETGYGYPF	.	TRBV30
CASSSFRGLGQRNYGYTF	TRBD1	TRBV5-1
CASSESGRRRTEAFF	.	TRBV25-1
CASSYSTGGNSPLHF	TRBD1	TRBV5-1
CASSPDSPDNYGYTF	.	TRBV21-1
CAWSVTSGGSEQFF	TRBD2	TRBV30
CASSLAKGQHQPQHF	.	TRBV7-2
CASSLVGRALDYGYTF	.	TRBV5-6
CASSDPLSGGELFF	.	TRBV6-1
CASREGLAGDTQYF	TRBD2	TRBV6-1
CASSPQLQGHYYEQYF	TRBD1	TRBV7-6
CASSLDRGALNYGYTF	.	TRBV19